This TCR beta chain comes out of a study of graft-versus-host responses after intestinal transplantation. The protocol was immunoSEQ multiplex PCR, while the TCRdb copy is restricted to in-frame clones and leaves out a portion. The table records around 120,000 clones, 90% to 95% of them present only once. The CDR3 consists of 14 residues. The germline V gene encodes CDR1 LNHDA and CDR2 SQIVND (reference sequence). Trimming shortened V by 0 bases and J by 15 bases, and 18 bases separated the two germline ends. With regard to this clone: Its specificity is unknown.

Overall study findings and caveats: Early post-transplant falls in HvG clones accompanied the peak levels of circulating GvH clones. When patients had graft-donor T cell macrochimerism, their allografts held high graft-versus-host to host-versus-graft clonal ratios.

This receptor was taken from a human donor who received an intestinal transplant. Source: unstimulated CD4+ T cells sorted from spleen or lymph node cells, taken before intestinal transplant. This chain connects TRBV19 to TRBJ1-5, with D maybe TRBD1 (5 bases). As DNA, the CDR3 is TGTGCCAGTAGTATAGAAAGCGAGGACATCGGGAGGCATTTT. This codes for CASSIESEDIGRHF.